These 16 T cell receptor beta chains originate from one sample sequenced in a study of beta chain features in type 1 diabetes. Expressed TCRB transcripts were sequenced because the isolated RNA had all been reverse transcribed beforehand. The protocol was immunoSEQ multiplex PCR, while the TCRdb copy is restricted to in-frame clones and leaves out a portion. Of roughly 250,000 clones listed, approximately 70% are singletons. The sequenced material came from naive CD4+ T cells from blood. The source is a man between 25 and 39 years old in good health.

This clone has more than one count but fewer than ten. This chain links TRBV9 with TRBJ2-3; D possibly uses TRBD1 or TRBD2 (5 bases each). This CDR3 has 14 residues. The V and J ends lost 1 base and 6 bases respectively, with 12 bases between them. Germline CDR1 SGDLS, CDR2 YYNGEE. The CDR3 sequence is CASSVLSREDTQYF. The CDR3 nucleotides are TGTGCCAGCAGCGTACTGTCCAGGGAGGATACGCAGTATTTT.

This chain's CDR3 is CASSFAAREQFF. The CDR3, as DNA: TGTGCCAGCAGTTTTGCCGCGCGGGAGCAGTTCTTC. The chain couples TRBV7-2 to TRBJ2-1; no clear D gene. Germline values: CDR1 SGHTA, CDR2 FQGNSA. The CDR3 consists of 12 residues. V was trimmed by 6 bases and J by 10 bases, leaving 13 bases between them. Full variable domain (rest looked up from reference TRBV7-2 and TRBJ2-1): GAGVSQSPSNKVTEKGKDVELRCDPISGHTALYWYRQSLGQGLEFLIYFQGNSAPDKSGLPSDRFSAERTGGSVSTLTIQRTQQEDSAVYLCASSFAAREQFFGPGTRLTVL.

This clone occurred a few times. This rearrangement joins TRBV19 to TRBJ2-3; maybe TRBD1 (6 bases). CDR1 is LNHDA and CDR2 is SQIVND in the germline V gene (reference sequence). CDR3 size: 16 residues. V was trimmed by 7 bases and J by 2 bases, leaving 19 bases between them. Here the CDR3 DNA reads TGTGCCAGTAAGGAGACAGGTCCAGGTCCCACAGATACGCAGTATTTT. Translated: CASKETGPGPTDTQYF.

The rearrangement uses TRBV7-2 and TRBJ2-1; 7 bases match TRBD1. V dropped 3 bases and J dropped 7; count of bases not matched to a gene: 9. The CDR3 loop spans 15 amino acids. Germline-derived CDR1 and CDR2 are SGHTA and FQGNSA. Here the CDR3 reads CASSFGTASGNEQFF. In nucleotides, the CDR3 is TGTGCCAGCAGCTTCGGGACAGCCTCGGGTAATGAGCAGTTCTTC.

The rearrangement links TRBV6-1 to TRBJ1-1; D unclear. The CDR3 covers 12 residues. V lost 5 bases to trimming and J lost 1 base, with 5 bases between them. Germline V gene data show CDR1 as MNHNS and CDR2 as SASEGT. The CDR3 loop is CASSWENTEAFF. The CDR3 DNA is TGTGCCAGCAGTTGGGAGAACACTGAAGCTTTCTTT.

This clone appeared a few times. The CDR3 region is CAWSVSVGGYTF. In DNA form, the CDR3 reads TGTGCCTGGAGTGTATCGGTTGGAGGCTACACCTTC. The chain joins TRBV30 to TRBJ1-2; D is unclear. Looked up from germline, CDR1 is GTSNPN and CDR2 is SVGIG (reference sequence). The CDR3 sequence is 12 residues long. Trimming shortened V by 0 bases and J by 8 bases, and 10 bases separated the two germline ends.

CDR3 sequence (DNA): TGTGCCTGGAGTATCAGTAGCAATCAGCCCCAGCATTTT. It translates to CAWSISSNQPQHF. The V gene is TRBV30, the J gene TRBJ1-5; D uncertain. Germline CDR1 GTSNPN, CDR2 SVGIG (reference sequence). V lost 2 bases and J 0 bases, leaving 5 bases between the germline ends. The CDR3 consists of 13 residues.

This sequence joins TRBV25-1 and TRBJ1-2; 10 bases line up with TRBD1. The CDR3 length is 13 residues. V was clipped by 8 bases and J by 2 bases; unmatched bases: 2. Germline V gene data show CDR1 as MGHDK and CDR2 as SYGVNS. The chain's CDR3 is CASGDRGNYGYTF. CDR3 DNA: TGTGCCAGCGGGGACAGGGGCAACTATGGCTACACCTTC.

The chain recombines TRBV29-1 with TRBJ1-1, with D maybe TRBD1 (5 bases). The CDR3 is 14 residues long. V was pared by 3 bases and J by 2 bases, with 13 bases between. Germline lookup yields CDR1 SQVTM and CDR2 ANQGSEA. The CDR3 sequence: CSVEGQLLNTEAFF. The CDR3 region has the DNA TGCAGCGTTGAGGGGCAGCTCCTTAACACTGAAGCTTTCTTT. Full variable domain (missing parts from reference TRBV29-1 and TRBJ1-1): SAVISQKPSRDICQRGTSLTIQCQVDSQVTMMFWYRQQPGQSLTLIATANQGSEATYESGFVIDKFPISRPNLTFSTLTVSNMSPEDSSIYLCSVEGQLLNTEAFFGQGTRLTVV.

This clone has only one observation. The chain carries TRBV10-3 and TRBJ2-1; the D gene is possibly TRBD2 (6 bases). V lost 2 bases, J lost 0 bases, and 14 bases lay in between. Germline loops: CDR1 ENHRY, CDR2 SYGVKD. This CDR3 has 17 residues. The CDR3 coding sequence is TGTGCCATCAGTGAGCCAAATCCGGGACTCTCCTACAATGAGCAGTTCTTC. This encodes CAISEPNPGLSYNEQFF.

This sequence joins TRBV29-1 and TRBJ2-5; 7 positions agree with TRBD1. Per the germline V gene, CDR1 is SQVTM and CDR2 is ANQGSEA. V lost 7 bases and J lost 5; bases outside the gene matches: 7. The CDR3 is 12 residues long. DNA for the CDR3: TGCAGCGCCCAGGACAGGCGCGAGACCCAGTACTTC. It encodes CSAQDRRETQYF.

The CDR3 protein is CAWSVSASYGYTF. CDR3 DNA: TGTGCCTGGAGTGTCTCCGCTTCCTATGGCTACACCTTC. V gene TRBV30 combines with J gene TRBJ1-2; D unresolved. V dropped 0 bases and J dropped 4 bases, with 9 bases sitting between them. This CDR3 has 13 residues. In germline, CDR1 is GTSNPN, CDR2 SVGIG (reference sequence).

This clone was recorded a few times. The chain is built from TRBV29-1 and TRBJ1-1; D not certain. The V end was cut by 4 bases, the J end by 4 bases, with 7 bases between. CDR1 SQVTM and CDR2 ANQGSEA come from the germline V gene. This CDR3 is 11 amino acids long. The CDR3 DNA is TGCAGCGTTGGGAGGGTCACTGAAGCTTTCTTT. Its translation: CSVGRVTEAFF.

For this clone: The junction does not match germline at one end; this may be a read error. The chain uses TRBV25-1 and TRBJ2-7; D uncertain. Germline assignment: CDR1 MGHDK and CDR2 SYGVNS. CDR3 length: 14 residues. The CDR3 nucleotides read TGTGCCAGCAGTGATAGGGTCTCGTCCTCCGAGCAGTACTTC. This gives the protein CASSDRVSSSEQYF.

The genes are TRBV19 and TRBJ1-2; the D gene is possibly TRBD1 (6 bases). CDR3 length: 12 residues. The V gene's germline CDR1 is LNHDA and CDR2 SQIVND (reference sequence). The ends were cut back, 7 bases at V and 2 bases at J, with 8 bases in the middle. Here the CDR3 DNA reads TGTGCCAGTACGGACAGAAACTATGGCTACACCTTC. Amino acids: CASTDRNYGYTF. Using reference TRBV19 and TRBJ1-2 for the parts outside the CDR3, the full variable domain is DGGITQSPKYLFRKEGQNVTLSCEQNLNHDAMYWYRQDPGQGLRLIYYSQIVNDFQKGDIAEGYSVSREKKESFPLTVTSAQKNPTAFYLCASTDRNYGYTFGSGTRLTVV.

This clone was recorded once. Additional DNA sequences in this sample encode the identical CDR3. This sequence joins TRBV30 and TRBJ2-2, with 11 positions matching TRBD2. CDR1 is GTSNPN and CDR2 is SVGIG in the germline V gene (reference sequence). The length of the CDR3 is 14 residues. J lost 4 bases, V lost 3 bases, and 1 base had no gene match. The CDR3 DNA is TGTGCCTGGAGGCTAGCGGGAGGCACCGGGGAGCTGTTTTTT. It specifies CAWRLAGGTGELFF.